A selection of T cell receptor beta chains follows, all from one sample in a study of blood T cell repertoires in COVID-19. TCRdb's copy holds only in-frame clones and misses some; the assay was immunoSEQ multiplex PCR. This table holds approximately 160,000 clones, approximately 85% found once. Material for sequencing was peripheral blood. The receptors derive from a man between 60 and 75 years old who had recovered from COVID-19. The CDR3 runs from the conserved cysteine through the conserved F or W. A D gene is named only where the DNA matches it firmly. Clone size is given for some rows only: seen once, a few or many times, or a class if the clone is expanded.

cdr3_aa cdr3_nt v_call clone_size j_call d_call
CASRKTTGPSTDTQYF TGTGCCAGCAGAAAGACCACAGGGCCTAGCACAGATACGCAGTATTTT TRBV6-6 many TRBJ2-3 NA
CATRGGPLGPNYGYTF TGTGCCACAAGGGGGGGGCCCCTGGGGCCTAACTATGGCTACACCTTC TRBV19 NA TRBJ1-2 NA
CASSRTSGGAEETQYF TGTGCCAGCAGTCGGACTAGCGGGGGGGCCGAAGAGACCCAGTACTTC TRBV7-8 NA TRBJ2-5 TRBD2
CASSYRPGGTEAFF TGTGCCAGCAGTTACCGTCCGGGAGGGACTGAAGCTTTCTTT TRBV6-2/TRBV6-3 once TRBJ1-1 NA
CASSPGGPDTQYF TGTGCCAGCAGCCCCGGGGGGCCGGATACGCAGTATTTT TRBV12-3/TRBV12-4 NA TRBJ2-3 NA
CASSWEGLNNEQFF TGCGCCAGCAGCTGGGAGGGACTTAACAATGAGCAGTTCTTC TRBV5-1 NA TRBJ2-1 TRBD2
CARETGGGVEAFF TGTGCCAGGGAAACGGGCGGGGGGGTTGAAGCTTTCTTT TRBV30 NA TRBJ1-1 NA
CASRAMGRGYEQYF TGTGCCAGCCGAGCTATGGGGAGGGGGTACGAGCAGTACTTC TRBV11-2 NA TRBJ2-7 NA
CASSPSLLAGGTNEQFF TGTGCCAGCAGTCCCAGCCTACTAGCGGGGGGGACAAATGAGCAGTTCTTC TRBV3-1/TRBV3-2 NA TRBJ2-1 TRBD2
CASSRVTGRTEAFF TGTGCCAGCAGTCGCGTGACAGGGCGCACTGAAGCTTTCTTT TRBV27 few TRBJ1-1 TRBD1
CASSLGTSGGADTQYF TGTGCCAGCAGTTTAGGGACTAGCGGGGGGGCAGATACGCAGTATTTT TRBV27 NA TRBJ2-3 TRBD2
CASSPTGRPPGGYTF TGTGCCAGCAGCCCGACAGGGAGGCCTCCCGGTGGCTACACCTTC TRBV5-8 NA TRBJ1-2 TRBD1
CASSPTQGTNYGYTF TGTGCCAGCTCACCTACACAGGGGACCAACTATGGCTACACCTTC TRBV18 NA TRBJ1-2 TRBD1
CASSPQGLANEQFF TGTGCCAGCAGCCCCCAAGGACTTGCCAATGAGCAGTTCTTC TRBV13 NA TRBJ2-1 NA
CASSTLAGGSTDTQYF TGTGCCAGCAGCACGCTAGCGGGGGGATCCACAGATACGCAGTATTTT TRBV7-3 NA TRBJ2-3 TRBD2
CASSTGAIGSYSNQPQHF TGTGCCAGCTCAACTGGGGCAATTGGCAGTTATAGCAATCAGCCCCAGCATTTT TRBV27 NA TRBJ1-5 NA
CAISPDKPNEQFF TGTGCCATCAGCCCCGACAAACCCAATGAGCAGTTCTTC TRBV10-3 NA TRBJ2-1 NA
CASSPDRDYGYTF TGCGCCAGCAGCCCGGACAGGGACTATGGCTACACCTTC TRBV5-1 NA TRBJ1-2 TRBD1
CATSKPGQGSYEQYF TGTGCCACCAGCAAACCGGGACAGGGATCCTACGAGCAGTACTTC TRBV15 NA TRBJ2-7 TRBD1
CASSYGGQGREKLFF TGTGCCAGCAGTTACGGGGGACAGGGTCGGGAAAAACTGTTTTTT TRBV6-6 NA TRBJ1-4 TRBD1
CASSPREAVGETQYF TGTGCCAGCTCCCCCAGAGAGGCGGTCGGGGAGACCCAGTACTTC TRBV18 NA TRBJ2-5 NA
CASSRSQTNEKLFF TGTGCCAGCTCAAGATCACAAACTAATGAAAAACTGTTTTTT TRBV18 NA TRBJ1-4 NA
CASSQESSLGLGNQPQHF TGTGCCAGCAGCCAAGAGTCCTCGCTAGGCCTGGGCAATCAGCCCCAGCATTTT TRBV3-1/TRBV3-2 NA TRBJ1-5 NA
CASNDRFYNEQFF TGTGCCAGCAATGACAGGTTCTACAATGAGCAGTTCTTC TRBV2 NA TRBJ2-1 NA
CASSLALGQVTDTQYF TGTGCCAGCAGCTTAGCGCTCGGACAGGTCACAGATACGCAGTATTTT TRBV11-1 once TRBJ2-3 TRBD1